This T cell receptor (beta chain) came from a study of blood T cell repertoires in COVID-19. Study at large: PBMCs, B-cell-depleted T cells, or T cells were the source of the cDNA or gDNA that made up the material.

Germline values: CDR1 DFQATT, CDR2 SNEGSKA (reference sequence). The CDR3 loop spans 11 amino acids. V was trimmed by 4 bases and J by 11 bases, leaving 14 bases between them. TCRdb keeps only in-frame clones here, not all; method: immunoSEQ multiplex PCR. Here the sample spans fewer than 400,000 clones, about 86% being singletons. The study recruited people aged about 18 to 89 years across roughly 25 US areas. Before being deemed recovered, Cohort 3 donors had two negative PCRs, clearance, or symptom resolution. V gene TRBV20-1 combines with J gene TRBJ1-2; weak D call: TRBD1 (6 bases). The sequence came from a woman aged 45-65 years who had recovered from COVID-19. The sequenced sample was PBMCs or T cells enriched from blood (not recorded which). Here the CDR3 reads CSAKQGREYTF. For the CDR3, the DNA is TGCAGTGCTAAACAGGGTAGGGAATACACCTTC.